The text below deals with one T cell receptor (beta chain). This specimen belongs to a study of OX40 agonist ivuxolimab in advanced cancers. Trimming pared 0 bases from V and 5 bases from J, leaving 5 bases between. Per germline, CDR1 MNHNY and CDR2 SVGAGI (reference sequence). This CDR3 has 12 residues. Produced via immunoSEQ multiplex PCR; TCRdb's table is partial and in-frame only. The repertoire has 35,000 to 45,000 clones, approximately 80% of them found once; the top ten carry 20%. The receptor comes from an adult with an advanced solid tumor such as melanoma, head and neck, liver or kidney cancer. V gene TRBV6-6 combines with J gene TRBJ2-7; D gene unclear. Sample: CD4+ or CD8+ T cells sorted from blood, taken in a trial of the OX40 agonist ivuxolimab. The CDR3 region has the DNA TGTGCCAGCAGTTACTCTCCGGACGAGCAGTACTTC. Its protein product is CASSYSPDEQYF.